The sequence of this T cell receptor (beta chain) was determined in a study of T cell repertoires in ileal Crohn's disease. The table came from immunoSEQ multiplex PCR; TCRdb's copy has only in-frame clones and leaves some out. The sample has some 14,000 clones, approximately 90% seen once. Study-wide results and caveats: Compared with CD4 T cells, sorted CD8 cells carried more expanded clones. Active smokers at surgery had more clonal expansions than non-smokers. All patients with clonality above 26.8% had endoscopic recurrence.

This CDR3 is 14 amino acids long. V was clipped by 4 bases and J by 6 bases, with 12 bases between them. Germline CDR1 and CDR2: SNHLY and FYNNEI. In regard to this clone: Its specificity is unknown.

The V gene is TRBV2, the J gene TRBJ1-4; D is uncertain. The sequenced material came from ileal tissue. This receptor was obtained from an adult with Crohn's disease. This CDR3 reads CASSVQTRDEKLFF. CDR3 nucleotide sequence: TGTGCCAGCAGTGTCCAGACGAGGGATGAAAAACTGTTTTTT.